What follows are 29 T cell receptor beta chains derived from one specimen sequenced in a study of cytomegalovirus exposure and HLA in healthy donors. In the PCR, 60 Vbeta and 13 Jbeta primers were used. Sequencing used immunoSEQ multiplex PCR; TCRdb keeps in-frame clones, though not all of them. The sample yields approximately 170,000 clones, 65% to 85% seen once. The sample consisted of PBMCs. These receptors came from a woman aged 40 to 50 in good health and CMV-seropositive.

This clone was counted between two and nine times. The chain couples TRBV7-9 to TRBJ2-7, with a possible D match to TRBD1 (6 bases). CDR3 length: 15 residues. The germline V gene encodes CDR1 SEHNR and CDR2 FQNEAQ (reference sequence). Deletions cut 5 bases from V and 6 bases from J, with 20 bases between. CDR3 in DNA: TGTGCCAGCAGCCCCACCGGGACACCCATTGGCGAGCAGTACTTC. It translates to CASSPTGTPIGEQYF.

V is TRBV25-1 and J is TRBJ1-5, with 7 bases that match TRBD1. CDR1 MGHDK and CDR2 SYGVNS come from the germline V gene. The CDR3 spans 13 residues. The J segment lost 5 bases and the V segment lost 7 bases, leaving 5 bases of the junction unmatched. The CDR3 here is CASTQGGHQPQHF. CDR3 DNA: TGTGCCAGCACCCAGGGGGGTCATCAGCCCCAGCATTTT.

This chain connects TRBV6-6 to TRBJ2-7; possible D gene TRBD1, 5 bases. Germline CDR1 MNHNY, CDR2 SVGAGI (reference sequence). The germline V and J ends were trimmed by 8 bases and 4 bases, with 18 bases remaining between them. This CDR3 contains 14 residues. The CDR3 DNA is TGTGCCAGCCAAGACAGTCTAGTGCAATACGAGCAGTACTTC. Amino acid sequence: CASQDSLVQYEQYF.

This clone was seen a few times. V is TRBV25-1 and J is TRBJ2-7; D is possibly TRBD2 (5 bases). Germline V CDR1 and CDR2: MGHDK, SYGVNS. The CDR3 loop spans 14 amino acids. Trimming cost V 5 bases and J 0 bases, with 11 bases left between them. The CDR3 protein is CASSKGGSSYEQYF. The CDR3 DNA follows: TGTGCCAGCAGTAAGGGCGGGTCCTCCTACGAGCAGTACTTC.

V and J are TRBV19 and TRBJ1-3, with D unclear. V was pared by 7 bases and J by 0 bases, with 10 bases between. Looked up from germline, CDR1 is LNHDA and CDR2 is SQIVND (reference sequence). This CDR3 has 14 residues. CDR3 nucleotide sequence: TGTGCCAGTACCCTGGGCAGCTCTGGAAACACCATATATTTT. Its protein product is CASTLGSSGNTIYF.

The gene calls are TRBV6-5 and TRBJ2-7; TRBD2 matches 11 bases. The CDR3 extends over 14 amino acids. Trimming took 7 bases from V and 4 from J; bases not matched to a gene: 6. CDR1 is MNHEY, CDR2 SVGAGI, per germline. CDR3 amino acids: CASKGTSGTYEQYF. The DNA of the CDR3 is TGTGCCAGCAAGGGGACTAGCGGAACGTACGAGCAGTACTTC.

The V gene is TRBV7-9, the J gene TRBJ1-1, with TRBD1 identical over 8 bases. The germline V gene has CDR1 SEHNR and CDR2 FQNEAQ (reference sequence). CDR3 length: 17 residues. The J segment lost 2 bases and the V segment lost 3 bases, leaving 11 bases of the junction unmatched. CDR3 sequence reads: CASSFGQGGGSNTEAFF. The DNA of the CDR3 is TGTGCCAGCAGCTTTGGACAGGGTGGGGGGAGTAACACTGAAGCTTTCTTT.

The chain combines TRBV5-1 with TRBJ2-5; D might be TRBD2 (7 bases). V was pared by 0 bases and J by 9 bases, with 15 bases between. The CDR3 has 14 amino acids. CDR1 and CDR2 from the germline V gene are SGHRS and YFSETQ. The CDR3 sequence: CASSLEQGSGAQYF. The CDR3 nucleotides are TGCGCCAGCAGCTTGGAACAGGGCAGCGGGGCCCAGTACTTC.

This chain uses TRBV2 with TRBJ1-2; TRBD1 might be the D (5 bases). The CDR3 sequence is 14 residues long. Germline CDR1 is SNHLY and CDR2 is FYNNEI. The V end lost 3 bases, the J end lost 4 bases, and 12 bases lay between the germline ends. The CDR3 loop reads CASSDGRASYGYTF. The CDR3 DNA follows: TGTGCCAGCAGTGATGGCAGGGCGTCCTATGGCTACACCTTC.

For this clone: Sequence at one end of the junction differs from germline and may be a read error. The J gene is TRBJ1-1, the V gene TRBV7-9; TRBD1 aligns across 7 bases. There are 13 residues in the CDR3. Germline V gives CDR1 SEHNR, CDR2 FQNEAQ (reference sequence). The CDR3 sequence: CSSSLLQGTEAFF. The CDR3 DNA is TGTTCCAGCAGCTTACTACAGGGGACTGAAGCTTTCTTT.

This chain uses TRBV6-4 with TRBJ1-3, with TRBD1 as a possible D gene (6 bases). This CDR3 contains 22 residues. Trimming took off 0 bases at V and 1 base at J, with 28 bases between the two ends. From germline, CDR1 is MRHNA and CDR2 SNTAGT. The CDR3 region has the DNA TGTGCCAGCAGTGACTCGAGGGGGTTTTGGCGGGCCGTACACTGGTCTGGAAACACCATATATTTT. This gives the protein CASSDSRGFWRAVHWSGNTIYF.

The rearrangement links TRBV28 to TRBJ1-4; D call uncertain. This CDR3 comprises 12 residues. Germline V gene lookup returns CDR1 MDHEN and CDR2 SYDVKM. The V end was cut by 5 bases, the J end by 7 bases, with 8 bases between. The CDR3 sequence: CASSLNGEKLFF. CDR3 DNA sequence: TGTGCCAGCAGTCTCAACGGTGAAAAACTGTTTTTT.

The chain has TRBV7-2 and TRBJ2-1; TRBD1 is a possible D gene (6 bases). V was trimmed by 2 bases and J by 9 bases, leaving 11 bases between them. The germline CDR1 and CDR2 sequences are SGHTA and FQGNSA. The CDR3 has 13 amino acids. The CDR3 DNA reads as TGTGCCAGCAGCTTACAGGGGTATAGTGAGCAGTTCTTC. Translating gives CASSLQGYSEQFF.

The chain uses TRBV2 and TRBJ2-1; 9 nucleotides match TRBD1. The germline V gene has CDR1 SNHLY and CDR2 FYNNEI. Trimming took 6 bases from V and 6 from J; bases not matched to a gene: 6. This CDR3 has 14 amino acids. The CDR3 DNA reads TGTGCCAGCAGGGGACAGGGAGATCTCAATGAGCAGTTCTTC. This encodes CASRGQGDLNEQFF.

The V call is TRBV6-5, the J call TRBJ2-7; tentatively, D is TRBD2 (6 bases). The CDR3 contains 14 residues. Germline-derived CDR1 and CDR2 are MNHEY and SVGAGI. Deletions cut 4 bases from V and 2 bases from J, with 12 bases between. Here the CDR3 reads CASSFTSKTYEQYF. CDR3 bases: TGTGCCAGCAGTTTTACTAGCAAAACCTACGAGCAGTACTTC.

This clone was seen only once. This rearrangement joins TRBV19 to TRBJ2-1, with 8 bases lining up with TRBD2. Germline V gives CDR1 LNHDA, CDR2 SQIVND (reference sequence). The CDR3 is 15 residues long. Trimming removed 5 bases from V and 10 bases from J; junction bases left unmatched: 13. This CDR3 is CASSSPVAGPGEQFF. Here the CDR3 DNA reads TGTGCCAGTAGTTCTCCGGTAGCGGGGCCGGGGGAGCAGTTCTTC. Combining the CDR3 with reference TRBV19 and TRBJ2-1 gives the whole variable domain DGGITQSPKYLFRKEGQNVTLSCEQNLNHDAMYWYRQDPGQGLRLIYYSQIVNDFQKGDIAEGYSVSREKKESFPLTVTSAQKNPTAFYLCASSSPVAGPGEQFFGPGTRLTVL.

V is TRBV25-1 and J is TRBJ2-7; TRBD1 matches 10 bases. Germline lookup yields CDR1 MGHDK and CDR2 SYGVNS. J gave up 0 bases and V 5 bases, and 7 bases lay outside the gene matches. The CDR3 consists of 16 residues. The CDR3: CASSRRGTGASYEQYF. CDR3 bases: TGTGCCAGCAGTCGCCGTGGGACAGGGGCCTCCTACGAGCAGTACTTC.

This CDR3 reads CASSQGTGALEAFF. The CDR3 DNA reads as TGCGCCAGCAGCCAAGGGACAGGGGCGCTTGAAGCTTTCTTT. The chain employs TRBV4-3 and TRBJ1-1; TRBD1 matches 9 bases. The germline V gene has CDR1 LGHNA and CDR2 YSLEER. V dropped 1 base and J dropped 7; count of bases not matched to a gene: 4. This CDR3 is built from 14 residues.

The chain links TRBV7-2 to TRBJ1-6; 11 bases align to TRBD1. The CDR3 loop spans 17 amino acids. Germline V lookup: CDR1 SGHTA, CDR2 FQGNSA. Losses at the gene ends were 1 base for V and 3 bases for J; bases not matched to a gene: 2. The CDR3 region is CASSLGGTGGYNSPLHF. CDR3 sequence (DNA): TGTGCCAGCAGCTTAGGTGGGACAGGGGGCTATAATTCACCCCTCCACTTT. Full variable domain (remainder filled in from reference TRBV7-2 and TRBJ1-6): GAGVSQSPSNKVTEKGKDVELRCDPISGHTALYWYRQSLGQGLEFLIYFQGNSAPDKSGLPSDRFSAERTGGSVSTLTIQRTQQEDSAVYLCASSLGGTGGYNSPLHFGNGTRLTVT.

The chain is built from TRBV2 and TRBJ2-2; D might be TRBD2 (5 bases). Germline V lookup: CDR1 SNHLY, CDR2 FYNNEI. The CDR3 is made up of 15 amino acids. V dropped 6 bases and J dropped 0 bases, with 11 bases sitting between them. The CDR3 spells CASSPGTSNTGELFF. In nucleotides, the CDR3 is TGTGCCAGCAGCCCGGGAACTTCGAACACCGGGGAGCTGTTTTTT. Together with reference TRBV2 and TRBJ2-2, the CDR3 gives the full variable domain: EPEVTQTPSHQVTQMGQEVILRCVPISNHLYFYWYRQILGQKVEFLVSFYNNEISEKSEIFDDQFSVERPDGSNFTLKIRSTKLEDSAMYFCASSPGTSNTGELFFGEGSRLTVL.

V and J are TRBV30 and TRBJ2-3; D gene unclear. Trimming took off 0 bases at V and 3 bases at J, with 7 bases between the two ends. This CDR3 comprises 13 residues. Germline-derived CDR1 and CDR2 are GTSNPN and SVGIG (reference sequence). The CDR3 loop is CAWSVVATDTQYF. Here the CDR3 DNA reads TGTGCCTGGAGTGTAGTAGCAACAGATACGCAGTATTTT.

The CDR3 sequence: CAWSRQGAGRKLFF. In nucleotides, the CDR3 is TGTGCCTGGAGTCGACAGGGGGCGGGAAGAAAACTGTTTTTT. The rearrangement uses TRBV30 and TRBJ1-4, with TRBD1 matching over 10 bases. The ends lost 2 bases at V and 10 bases at J; junction bases unmatched: 7. The CDR3 has 14 amino acids. Germline assignment: CDR1 GTSNPN and CDR2 SVGIG (reference sequence).

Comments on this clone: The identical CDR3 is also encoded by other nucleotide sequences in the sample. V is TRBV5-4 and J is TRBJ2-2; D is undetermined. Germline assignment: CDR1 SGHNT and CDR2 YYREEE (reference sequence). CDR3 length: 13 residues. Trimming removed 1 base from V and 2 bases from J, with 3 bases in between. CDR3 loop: CASSLQNTGELFF. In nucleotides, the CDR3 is TGTGCCAGCAGCTTGCAAAACACCGGGGAGCTGTTTTTT.

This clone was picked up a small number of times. The CDR3 DNA is TGTGCCAGCAGCTACGAGTACACTGAAGCTTTCTTT. Amino acid sequence: CASSYEYTEAFF. The chain couples TRBV7-2 to TRBJ1-1; D unresolved. CDR1 and CDR2 (germline): SGHTA, FQGNSA. This CDR3 has 12 amino acids. The germline V and J ends were trimmed by 4 bases and 3 bases, with 6 bases remaining between them. Variable domain in full (rest from reference TRBV7-2 and TRBJ1-1): GAGVSQSPSNKVTEKGKDVELRCDPISGHTALYWYRQSLGQGLEFLIYFQGNSAPDKSGLPSDRFSAERTGGSVSTLTIQRTQQEDSAVYLCASSYEYTEAFFGQGTRLTVV.

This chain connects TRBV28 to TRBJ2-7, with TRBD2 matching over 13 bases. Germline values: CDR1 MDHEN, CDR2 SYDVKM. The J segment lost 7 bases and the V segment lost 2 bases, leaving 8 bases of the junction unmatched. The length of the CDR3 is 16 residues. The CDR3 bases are TGTGCCAGCAGTTTAGTGGGACTAGCGGGAAAATCGGAGCAGTACTTC. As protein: CASSLVGLAGKSEQYF.

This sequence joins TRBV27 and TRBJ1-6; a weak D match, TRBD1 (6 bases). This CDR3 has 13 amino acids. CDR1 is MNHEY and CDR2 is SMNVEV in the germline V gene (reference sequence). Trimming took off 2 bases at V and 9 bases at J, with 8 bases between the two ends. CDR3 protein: CASSLGGASPLHF. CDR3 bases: TGTGCCAGCAGTTTAGGGGGGGCTTCACCCCTCCACTTT.

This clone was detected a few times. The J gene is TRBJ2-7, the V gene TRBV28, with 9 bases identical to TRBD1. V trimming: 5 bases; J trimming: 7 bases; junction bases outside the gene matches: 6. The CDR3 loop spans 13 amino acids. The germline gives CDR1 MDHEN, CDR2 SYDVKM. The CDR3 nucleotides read TGTGCCAGCAGTCCTCAGACAGGGGGAGAGCAGTACTTC. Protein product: CASSPQTGGEQYF.

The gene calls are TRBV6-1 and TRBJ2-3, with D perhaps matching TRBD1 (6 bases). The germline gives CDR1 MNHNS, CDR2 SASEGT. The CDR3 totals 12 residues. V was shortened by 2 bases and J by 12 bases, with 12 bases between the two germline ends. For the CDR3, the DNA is TGTGCCAGCAGTGAAAATGACAGGCATCAGTATTTT. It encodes CASSENDRHQYF.

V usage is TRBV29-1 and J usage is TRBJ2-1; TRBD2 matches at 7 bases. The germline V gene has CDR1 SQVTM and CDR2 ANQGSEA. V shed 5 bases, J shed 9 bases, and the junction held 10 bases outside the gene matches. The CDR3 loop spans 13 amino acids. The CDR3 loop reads CSVREAGRAEQFF. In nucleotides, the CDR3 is TGCAGCGTTAGAGAAGCGGGGCGGGCTGAGCAGTTCTTC.